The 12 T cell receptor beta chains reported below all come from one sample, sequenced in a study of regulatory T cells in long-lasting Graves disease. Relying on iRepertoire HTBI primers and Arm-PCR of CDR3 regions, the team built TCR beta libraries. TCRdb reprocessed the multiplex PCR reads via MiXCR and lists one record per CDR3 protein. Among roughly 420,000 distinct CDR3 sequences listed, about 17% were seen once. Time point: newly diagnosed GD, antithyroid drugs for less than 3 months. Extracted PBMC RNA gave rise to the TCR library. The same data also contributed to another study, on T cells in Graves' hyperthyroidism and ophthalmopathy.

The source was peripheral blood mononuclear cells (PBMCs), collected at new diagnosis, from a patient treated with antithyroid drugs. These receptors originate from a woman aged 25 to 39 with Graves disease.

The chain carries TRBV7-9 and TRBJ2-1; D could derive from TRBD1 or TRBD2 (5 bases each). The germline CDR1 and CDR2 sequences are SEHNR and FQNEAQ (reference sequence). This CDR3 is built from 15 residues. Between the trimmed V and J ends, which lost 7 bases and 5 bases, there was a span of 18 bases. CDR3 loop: CASTSRGAPDNEQFF. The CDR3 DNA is TGTGCCAGCACCTCTAGGGGAGCTCCCGACAATGAGCAGTTCTTC.

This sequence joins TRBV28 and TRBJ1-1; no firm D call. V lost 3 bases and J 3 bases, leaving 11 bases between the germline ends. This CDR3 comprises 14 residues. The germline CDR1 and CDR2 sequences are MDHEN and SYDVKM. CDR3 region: CASSFVNRDTEAFF. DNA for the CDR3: TGTGCCAGCAGTTTCGTTAATAGGGACACTGAAGCTTTCTTT.

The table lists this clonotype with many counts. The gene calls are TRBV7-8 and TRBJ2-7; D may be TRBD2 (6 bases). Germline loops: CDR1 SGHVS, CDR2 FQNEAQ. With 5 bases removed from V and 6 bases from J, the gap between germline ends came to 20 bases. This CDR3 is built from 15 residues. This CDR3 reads CASSPQRAPGAEQYF. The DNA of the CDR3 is TGTGCCAGCAGCCCCCAAAGAGCGCCGGGAGCCGAGCAGTACTTC.

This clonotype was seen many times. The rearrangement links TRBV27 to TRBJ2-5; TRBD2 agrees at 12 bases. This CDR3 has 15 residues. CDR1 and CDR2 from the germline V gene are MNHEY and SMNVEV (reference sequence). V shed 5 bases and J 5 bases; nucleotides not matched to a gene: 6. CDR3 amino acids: CASSPPSGRGETQYF. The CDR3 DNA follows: TGTGCCAGCAGTCCCCCTAGCGGGAGGGGGGAGACCCAGTACTTC.

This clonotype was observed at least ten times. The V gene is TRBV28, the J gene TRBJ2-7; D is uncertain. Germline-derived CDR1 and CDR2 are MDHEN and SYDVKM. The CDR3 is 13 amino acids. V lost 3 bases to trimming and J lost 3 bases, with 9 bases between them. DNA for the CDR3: TGTGCCAGCAGTTTCGCCCAGGACTACGAGCAGTACTTC. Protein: CASSFAQDYEQYF.

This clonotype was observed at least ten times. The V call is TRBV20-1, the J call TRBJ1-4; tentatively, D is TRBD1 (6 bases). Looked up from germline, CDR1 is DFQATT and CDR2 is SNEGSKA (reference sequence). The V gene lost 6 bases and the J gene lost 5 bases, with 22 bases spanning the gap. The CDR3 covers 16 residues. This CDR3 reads CSASPGTRDFNEKLFF. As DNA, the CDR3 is TGCAGTGCGTCACCCGGGACAAGGGATTTCAATGAAAAACTGTTTTTT.

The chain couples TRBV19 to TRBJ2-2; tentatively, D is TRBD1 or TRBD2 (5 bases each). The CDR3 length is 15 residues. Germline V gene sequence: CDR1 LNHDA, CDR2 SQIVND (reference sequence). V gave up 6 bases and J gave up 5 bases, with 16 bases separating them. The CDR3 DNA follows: TGTGCCAGTAGCGGGACCCTCCTCAGGACCGGGGAGCTGTTTTTT. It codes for CASSGTLLRTGELFF. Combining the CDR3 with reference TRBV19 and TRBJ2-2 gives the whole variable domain DGGITQSPKYLFRKEGQNVTLSCEQNLNHDAMYWYRQDPGQGLRLIYYSQIVNDFQKGDIAEGYSVSREKKESFPLTVTSAQKNPTAFYLCASSGTLLRTGELFFGEGSRLTVL.

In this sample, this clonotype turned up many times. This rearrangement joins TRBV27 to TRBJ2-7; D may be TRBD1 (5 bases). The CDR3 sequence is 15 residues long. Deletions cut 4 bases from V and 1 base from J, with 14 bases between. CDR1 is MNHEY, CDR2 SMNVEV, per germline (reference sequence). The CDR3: CASSSPDRASYEQYF. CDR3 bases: TGTGCCAGCAGTTCCCCAGACAGAGCATCCTACGAGCAGTACTTC.

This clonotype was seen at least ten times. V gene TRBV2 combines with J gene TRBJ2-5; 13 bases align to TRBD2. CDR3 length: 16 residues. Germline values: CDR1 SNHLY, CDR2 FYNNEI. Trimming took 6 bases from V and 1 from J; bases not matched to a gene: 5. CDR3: CASRGGLAGTQETQYF. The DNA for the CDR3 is TGTGCCAGCAGAGGGGGACTAGCGGGGACCCAAGAGACCCAGTACTTC.

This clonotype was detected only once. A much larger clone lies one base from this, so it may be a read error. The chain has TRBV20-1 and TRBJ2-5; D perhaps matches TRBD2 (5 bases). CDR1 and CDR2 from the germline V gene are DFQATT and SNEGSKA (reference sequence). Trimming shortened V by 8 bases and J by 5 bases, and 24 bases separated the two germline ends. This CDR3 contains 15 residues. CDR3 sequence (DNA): TGCAGTAAAGTTGATCTAGTGAGCGGCCACGAGACCCAGTACTTC. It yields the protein CSKVDLVSGHETQYF.

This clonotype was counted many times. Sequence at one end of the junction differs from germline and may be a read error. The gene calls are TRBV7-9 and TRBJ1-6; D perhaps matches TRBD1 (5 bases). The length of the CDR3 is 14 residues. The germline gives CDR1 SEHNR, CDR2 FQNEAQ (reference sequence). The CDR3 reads CASSLAGADSPLHF. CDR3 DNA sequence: TGTGCCAGCAGCCTAGCCGGGGCGGATTCACCCCTCCACTTT.

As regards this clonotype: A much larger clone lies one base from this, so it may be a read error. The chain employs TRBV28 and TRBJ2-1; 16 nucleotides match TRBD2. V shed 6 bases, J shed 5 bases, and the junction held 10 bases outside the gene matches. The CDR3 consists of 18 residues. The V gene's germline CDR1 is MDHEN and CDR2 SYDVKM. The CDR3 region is CASRMGLAGGGGHNEQFF. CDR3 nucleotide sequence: TGTGCCAGCAGGATGGGACTAGCGGGAGGGGGGGGGCACAATGAGCAGTTCTTC.